Reported below is one T cell receptor beta chain. Its antigen is still unknown. These data come from a study of OX40 agonist ivuxolimab in advanced cancers. For the study at large: Dose-escalation patients had hepatocellular carcinoma, melanoma, renal cell or head and neck cancer.

CDR1 is SGHRS, CDR2 YFSETQ, per germline. This CDR3 has 17 residues. J gave up 4 bases and V 0 bases, and 6 bases lay outside the gene matches. Clones were sequenced by immunoSEQ multiplex PCR, and TCRdb holds only the in-frame ones, with some missing. The sample holds tens of thousands of clones, roughly 84% seen once. Findings and limits, study-wide: Among some nonresponders, normalized T-cell clonal expansion was also low. Averaging showed that CD8+ T cells had more expanded clones than CD4+ did.

Sequenced here: CD4+ or CD8+ T cells sorted from blood, sampled in a trial of the OX40 agonist ivuxolimab. The rearrangement joins TRBV5-1 to TRBJ2-2; 10 bases align to TRBD2. The source of this sequence is an adult with an advanced solid tumor such as melanoma, head and neck, liver or kidney cancer. CDR3 coding DNA: TGCGCCAGCAGCTTGGATAGCGGGGGGCCAAGCACCGGGGAGCTGTTTTTT. Translated: CASSLDSGGPSTGELFF.